The sequence of this T cell receptor beta chain was determined in a study of beta chain features in type 1 diabetes. Study observations and caveats: All four CD4+ subsets of Type 1 diabetes patients contained TCRB CDR3s that were moderately but significantly shorter. When VDJ junctions were examined, type 1 diabetes patients showed fewer insertions and more deletions. Still unanswered here is whether HLA type influences TCRB rearrangement.

This clone was seen more than once but under ten times. Its specificity is unknown. Every bit of the isolated RNA underwent reverse transcription, so sequencing read expressed TCRB transcripts. Produced via immunoSEQ multiplex PCR; TCRdb's table is partial and in-frame only. Of 250,000 to 300,000 clones detected, roughly an eighth appear once; the ten largest clones hold 0.017%. A single heparinised blood sample, averaging about 120 mL, was obtained per donor. CDR1 is LGHNA, CDR2 YNFKEQ, per germline. This CDR3 is built from 15 residues. With V trimmed by 2 bases and J by 3 bases, 5 bases remained unmatched.

The TCR originated in a man under 40 with type 1 diabetes. The chain couples TRBV4-2 to TRBJ2-7; TRBD1 agrees at 9 bases. Sequenced input: naive CD4+ T cells from blood. The CDR3 region is CASSQPKTGGYEQYF. CDR3 nucleotide sequence: TGTGCCAGCAGCCAACCGAAGACAGGGGGCTACGAGCAGTACTTC.